The sequence of this T cell receptor beta chain was determined in a study of CD8+ T cells in alopecia areata. Whole-study context: Tofacitinib administration to treated patients was oral, at 5 to 10 mg twice daily. After 6 to 18 months of tofacitinib, follow-up continued 6 months off drug.

Extraction of RNA preceded its reverse transcription into cDNA, which served as the sequencing template. Sequencing was performed with immunoSEQ multiplex PCR; in TCRdb, only in-frame clones are kept and a portion is missing. The table includes 150,000 to 200,000 clones, around 60% detected once. Treatment noted: oral pan-JAK inhibitor, 5-10 mg twice daily. Broader study findings: Tofacitinib significantly lowered scalp clonality and expanded CD8+ clones among the top 100.

As for this clone: Its antigen is currently unknown.

Germline V lookup: CDR1 SQVTM, CDR2 ANQGSEA. V lost 1 base and J lost 4, with 14 bases in between. The CDR3 sequence is 15 residues long. The material was CD4+ T cells sorted from blood, obtained at week 24, from a patient treated with tofacitinib. This TCR derives from a human donor with alopecia areata. This rearrangement joins TRBV29-1 to TRBJ2-1, with D possibly matching TRBD1 (5 bases). The CDR3 DNA follows: TGCAGCGTTGAAGCAGGGAAGACAGAGTACAATGAGCAGTTCTTC. It specifies CSVEAGKTEYNEQFF.